This TCR beta chain originates from a study of read filtering for tumor transcriptome and immune sequencing. Study background: Transcriptome libraries were built from DNase-treated RNA.

Trimming pared 5 bases from V and 8 bases from J, leaving 13 bases between. From germline, CDR1 is SGHNT and CDR2 YENEEA. The CDR3 sequence is 13 residues long. This clonotype was counted many times. The library was built from about 370 ng RNA with molecular barcoded adaptors for alpha/delta and beta/gamma chains. TCRdb itself ran the reads through MiXCR, one entry per CDR3 protein. The table lists 120,000 or so distinct CDR3 sequences, 10% to 15% of them singletons. V usage is TRBV11-3 and J usage is TRBJ2-1; D uncertain. Sample: a population of CD138-negative cells sorted from bone marrow. This receptor was taken from a donor aged 40 or over with multiple myeloma. CDR3 nucleotides: TGTGCCAGCAGCGACTTAGCATGGCATGAGCAGTTCTTC. Residues: CASSDLAWHEQFF. The entire variable domain, with the rest obtained from reference TRBV11-3 and TRBJ2-1, is as follows: EAGVVQSPRYKIIEKKQPVAFWCNPISGHNTLYWYLQNLGQGPELLIRYENEEAVDDSQLPKDRFSAERLKGVDSTLKIQPAELGDSAVYLCASSDLAWHEQFFGPGTRLTVL.